The text below deals with one T cell receptor (beta chain). The antigen is unknown. The CDR3 is made up of 16 amino acids. From germline, CDR1 is LGHNA and CDR2 YNFKEQ. V trimming: 1 base; J trimming: 4 bases; junction bases outside the gene matches: 5. This sample was taken from a study of CD8 T cells in ankylosing spondylitis. General study findings and limits: Ankylosing spondylitis blood seemed to carry a telltale TCR beta motif made of seven or eight highly homologous variants.

TCRdb analysed the 5' RACE reads with MiXCR anew, one entry per CDR3 protein. The sample has 670,000 or so distinct CDR3 sequences; around a fifth are singletons. This rearrangement joins TRBV4-2 to TRBJ2-7, with 12 bases matching TRBD2. Sample: blood, either unsorted or a sorted T cell fraction (not recorded which). The origin of this receptor is a male donor with ankylosing spondylitis. CDR3 sequence: CASSQAVGTSGYEQYF. The DNA of the CDR3 is TGTGCCAGCAGCCAAGCAGTAGGGACTAGCGGGTACGAGCAGTACTTC.